A single TCR beta chain is shown here with its context. As yet, its antigen is unknown. This sample was included in a study of a mutant IDH1 vaccine in newly diagnosed glioma. Turning to the study itself: Patients were started on vaccination 4-6 weeks after radiotherapy alone, or with temozolomide cycles. Most patients had received both radiotherapy and temozolomide, the prior options being radiotherapy, temozolomide, or both. Overall study results and limits: Across multiple MHC alleles, almost 95% of patients had vaccine-induced responses.

Time point noted: week 35, safety follow-up. It was 300 ug of mutant IDH1 20-mer peptide that made up each vaccine dose, given with topical imiquimod. Patients in the study were vaccinated eight times, receiving shots in weeks 1, 3, 5, 7, 11, 15, 19 and 23. Only in-frame clones appear in the TCRdb table, and some are missing; sequencing was by immunoSEQ multiplex PCR. The sample carries 40,000 to 55,000 clones, around 80% recorded once. This receptor was taken from a man in his forties or fifties with glioma. The sample was PBMCs, taken from a glioma patient whose treatment included an IDH1 peptide vaccine.

The DNA for the CDR3 is TGTGCCAGCAGCCTGGGACTAGCGGGAGTGATCGGGCAGTACGTC. This encodes CASSLGLAGVIGQYV. The chain couples TRBV14 to TRBJ2-7, with 14 bases identical to TRBD2. Germline values: CDR1 SGHDN, CDR2 FVKESK. Unmatched junction bases numbered 8, after V lost 4 bases and J lost 9 bases. The CDR3 extends over 15 amino acids.